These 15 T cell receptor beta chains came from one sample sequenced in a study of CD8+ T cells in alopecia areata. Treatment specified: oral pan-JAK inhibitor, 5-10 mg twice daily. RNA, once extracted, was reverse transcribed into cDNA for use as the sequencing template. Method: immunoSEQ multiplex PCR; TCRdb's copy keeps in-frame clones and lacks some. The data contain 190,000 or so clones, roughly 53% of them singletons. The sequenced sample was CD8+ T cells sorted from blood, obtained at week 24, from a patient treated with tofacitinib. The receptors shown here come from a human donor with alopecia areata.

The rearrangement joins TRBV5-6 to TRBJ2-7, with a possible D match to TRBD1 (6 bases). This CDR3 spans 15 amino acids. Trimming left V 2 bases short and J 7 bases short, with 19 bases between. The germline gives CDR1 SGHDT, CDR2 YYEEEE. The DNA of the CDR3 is TGTGCCAGCAGCTTCGGACAGTCAAGTTTTCAGGAGCAGTACTTC. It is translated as CASSFGQSSFQEQYF.

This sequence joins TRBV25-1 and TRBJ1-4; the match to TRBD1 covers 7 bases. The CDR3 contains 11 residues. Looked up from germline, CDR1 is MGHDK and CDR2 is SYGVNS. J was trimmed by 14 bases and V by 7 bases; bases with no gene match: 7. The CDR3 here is CASTLGTDLFF. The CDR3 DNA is TGTGCCAGCACCCTCGGGACAGACCTGTTTTTT. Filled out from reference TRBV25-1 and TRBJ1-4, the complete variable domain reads EADIYQTPRYLVIGTGKKITLECSQTMGHDKMYWYQQDPGMELHLIHYSYGVNSTEKGDLSSESTVSRIRTEHFPLTLESARPSHTSQYLCASTLGTDLFFGSGTQLSVL.

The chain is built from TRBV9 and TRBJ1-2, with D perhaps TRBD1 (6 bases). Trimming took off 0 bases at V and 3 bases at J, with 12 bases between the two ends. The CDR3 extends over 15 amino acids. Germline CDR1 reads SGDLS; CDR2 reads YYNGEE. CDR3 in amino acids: CASSVGLGADYGYTF. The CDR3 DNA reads TGTGCCAGCAGCGTAGGTCTGGGGGCGGACTATGGCTACACCTTC.

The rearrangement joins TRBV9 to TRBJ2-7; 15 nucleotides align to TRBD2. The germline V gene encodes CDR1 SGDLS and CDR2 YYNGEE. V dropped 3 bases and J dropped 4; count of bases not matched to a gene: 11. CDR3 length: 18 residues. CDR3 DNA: TGTGCCAGCAGCGCCGGACTAGCGGGGGGGTATGGTTATTACGAGCAGTACTTC. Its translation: CASSAGLAGGYGYYEQYF. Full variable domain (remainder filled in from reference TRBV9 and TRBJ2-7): DSGVTQTPKHLITATGQRVTLRCSPRSGDLSVYWYQQSLDQGLQFLIQYYNGEERAKGNILERFSAQQFPDLHSELNLSSLELGDSALYFCASSAGLAGGYGYYEQYFGPGTRLTVT.

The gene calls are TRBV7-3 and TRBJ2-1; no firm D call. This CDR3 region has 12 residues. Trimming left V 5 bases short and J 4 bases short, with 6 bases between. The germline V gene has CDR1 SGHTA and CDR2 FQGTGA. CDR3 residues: CASSPGYNEQFF. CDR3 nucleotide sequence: TGTGCCAGCAGCCCCGGATACAATGAGCAGTTCTTC. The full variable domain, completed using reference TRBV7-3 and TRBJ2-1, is GAGVSQTPSNKVTEKGKYVELRCDPISGHTALYWYRQSLGQGPEFLIYFQGTGAADDSGLPNDRFFAVRPEGSVSTLKIQRTERGDSAVYLCASSPGYNEQFFGPGTRLTVL.

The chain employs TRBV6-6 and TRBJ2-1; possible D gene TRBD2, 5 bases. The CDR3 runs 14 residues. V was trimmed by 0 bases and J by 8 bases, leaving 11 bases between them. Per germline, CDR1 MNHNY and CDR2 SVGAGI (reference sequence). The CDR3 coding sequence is TGTGCCAGCAGTTACTCTCGGGGTCAGGATGAGCAGTTCTTC. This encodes CASSYSRGQDEQFF.

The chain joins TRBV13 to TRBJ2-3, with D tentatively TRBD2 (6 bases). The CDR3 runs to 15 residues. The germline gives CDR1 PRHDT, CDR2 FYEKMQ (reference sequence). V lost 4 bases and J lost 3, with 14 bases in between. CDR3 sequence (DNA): TGTGCCAGCAGCTCGAGGGGCGGGGAGACAGATACGCAGTATTTT. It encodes CASSSRGGETDTQYF.

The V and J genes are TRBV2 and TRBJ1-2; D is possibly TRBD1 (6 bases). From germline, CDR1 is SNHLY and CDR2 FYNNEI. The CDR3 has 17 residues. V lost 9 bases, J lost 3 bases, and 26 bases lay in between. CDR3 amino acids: CARERGGSVTSYYGYTF. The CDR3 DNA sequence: TGTGCCAGAGAGAGGGGGGGCTCGGTCACTTCGTACTATGGCTACACCTTC. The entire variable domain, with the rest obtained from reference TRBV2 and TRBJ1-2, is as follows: EPEVTQTPSHQVTQMGQEVILRCVPISNHLYFYWYRQILGQKVEFLVSFYNNEISEKSEIFDDQFSVERPDGSNFTLKIRSTKLEDSAMYFCARERGGSVTSYYGYTFGSGTRLTVV.

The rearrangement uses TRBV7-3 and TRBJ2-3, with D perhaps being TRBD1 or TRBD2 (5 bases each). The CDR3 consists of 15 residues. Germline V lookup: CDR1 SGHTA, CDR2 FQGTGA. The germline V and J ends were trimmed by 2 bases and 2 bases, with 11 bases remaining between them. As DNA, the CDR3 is TGTGCCAGCAGCTTACTGGGGACCCTCACAGATACGCAGTATTTT. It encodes CASSLLGTLTDTQYF. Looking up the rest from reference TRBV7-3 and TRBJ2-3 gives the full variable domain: GAGVSQTPSNKVTEKGKYVELRCDPISGHTALYWYRQSLGQGPEFLIYFQGTGAADDSGLPNDRFFAVRPEGSVSTLKIQRTERGDSAVYLCASSLLGTLTDTQYFGPGTRLTVL.

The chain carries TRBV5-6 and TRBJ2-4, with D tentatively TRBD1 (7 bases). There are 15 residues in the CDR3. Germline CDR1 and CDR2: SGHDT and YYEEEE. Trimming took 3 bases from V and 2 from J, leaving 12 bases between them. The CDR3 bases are TGTGCCAGCAGCTGGAGGGACAGACCCAAAAACATTCAGTACTTC. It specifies CASSWRDRPKNIQYF. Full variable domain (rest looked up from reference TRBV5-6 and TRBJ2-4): DAGVTQSPTHLIKTRGQQVTLRCSPKSGHDTVSWYQQALGQGPQFIFQYYEEEERQRGNFPDRFSGHQFPNYSSELNVNALLLGDSALYLCASSWRDRPKNIQYFGAGTRLSVL.

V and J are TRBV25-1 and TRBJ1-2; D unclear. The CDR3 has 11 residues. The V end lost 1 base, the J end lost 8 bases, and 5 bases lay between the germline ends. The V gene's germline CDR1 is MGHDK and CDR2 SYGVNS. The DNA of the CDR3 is TGTGCCAGCAGTGAATCCTCGGGCTACACCTTC. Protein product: CASSESSGYTF.

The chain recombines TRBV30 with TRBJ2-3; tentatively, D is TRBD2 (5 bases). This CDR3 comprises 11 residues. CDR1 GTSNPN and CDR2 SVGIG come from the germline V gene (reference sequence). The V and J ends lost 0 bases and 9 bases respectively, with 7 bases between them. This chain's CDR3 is CAWSVRGTQYF. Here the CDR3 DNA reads TGTGCCTGGAGTGTACGAGGGACGCAGTATTTT.

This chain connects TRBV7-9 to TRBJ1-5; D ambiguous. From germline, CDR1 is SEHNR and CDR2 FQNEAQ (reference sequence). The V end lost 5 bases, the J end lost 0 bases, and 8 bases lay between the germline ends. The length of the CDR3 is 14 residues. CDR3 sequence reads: CASSPKNSNQPQHF. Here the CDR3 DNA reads TGTGCCAGCAGCCCTAAAAATAGCAATCAGCCCCAGCATTTT. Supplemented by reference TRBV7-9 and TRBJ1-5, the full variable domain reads DTGVSQNPRHKITKRGQNVTFRCDPISEHNRLYWYRQTLGQGPEFLTYFQNEAQLEKSRLLSDRFSAERPKGSFSTLEIQRTEQGDSAMYLCASSPKNSNQPQHFGDGTRLSIL.

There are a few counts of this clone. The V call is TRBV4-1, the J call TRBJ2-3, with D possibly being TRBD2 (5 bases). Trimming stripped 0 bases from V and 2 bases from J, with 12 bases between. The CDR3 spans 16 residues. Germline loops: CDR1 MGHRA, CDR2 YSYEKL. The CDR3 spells CASSQDPPDFTDTQYF. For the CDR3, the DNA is TGCGCCAGCAGCCAAGATCCCCCGGACTTCACAGATACGCAGTATTTT.

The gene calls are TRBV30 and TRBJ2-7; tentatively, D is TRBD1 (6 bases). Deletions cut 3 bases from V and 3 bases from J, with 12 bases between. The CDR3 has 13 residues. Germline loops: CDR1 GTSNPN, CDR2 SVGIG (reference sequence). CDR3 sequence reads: CAWSLTQGYEQYF. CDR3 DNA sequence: TGTGCCTGGAGCCTTACACAGGGCTACGAGCAGTACTTC.